The 14 T cell receptor beta chains reported below all come from one sample, sequenced in a study of blood T cell repertoires in COVID-19 (TCRdb year 2020). Libraries were built with the immunoSEQ multiplex PCR assay. The table comes from immuneACCESS by way of TCRdb, which keeps in-frame sequences with V and J called. Part of the clones is missing from these tables; in studies checked, under half for an unresolved V gene and the rest for unknown reasons. This sample comprises about 53,000 clones, around nine tenths of them detected only once. The ten largest clones capture about 3.4% of the sample. The sample comprised peripheral blood. These receptors were taken from a human donor in a cohort sampled during active COVID-19.

V is TRBV6-1 and J is TRBJ1-2; no clear D. CDR1 is MNHNS, CDR2 SASEGT, per germline. The CDR3 is made up of 14 amino acids. V was shortened by 1 base and J by 4 bases, with 10 bases between the two germline ends. This CDR3 reads CASSEGAGPYGYTF. In nucleotides, the CDR3 is TGTGCCAGCAGTGAAGGTGCAGGTCCCTATGGCTACACCTTC.

This chain uses TRBV4-3 with TRBJ1-1, with 8 bases fitting TRBD1. The germline V gene encodes CDR1 LGHNA and CDR2 YSLEER. With 3 bases clipped from V and 8 bases from J, the junction kept 20 bases outside the gene matches. The CDR3 sequence is 18 residues long. The DNA for the CDR3 is TGCGCCAGCAGCCAGGGTTCAGGGGTTCAGGGGGCGATCGCCGAAGCTTTCTTT. This codes for CASSQGSGVQGAIAEAFF.

V and J are TRBV6-4 and TRBJ2-3; 8 nucleotides match TRBD1. The V gene's germline CDR1 is MRHNA and CDR2 SNTAGT. The CDR3 consists of 18 residues. With V trimmed by 4 bases and J by 6 bases, 18 bases remained unmatched. In DNA form, the CDR3 reads TGTGCCAGCAGTGCCCACAGGGGGACAAGCGGTATAGGGGATACGCAGTATTTT. This gives the protein CASSAHRGTSGIGDTQYF.

V gene TRBV28 combines with J gene TRBJ2-7, with 9 positions matching TRBD2. CDR1 MDHEN and CDR2 SYDVKM come from the germline V gene. The CDR3 runs to 14 residues. J gave up 3 bases and V 3 bases, and 3 bases lay outside the gene matches. The CDR3 protein is CASSFGTSSYEQYF. The CDR3 nucleotides are TGTGCCAGCAGTTTCGGGACTAGCAGCTACGAGCAGTACTTC.

The chain combines TRBV6-5 with TRBJ2-7; 7 bases agree with TRBD2. The CDR3 consists of 15 residues. CDR1 and CDR2 (germline): MNHEY, SVGAGI. Losses at the gene ends were 10 bases for V and 4 bases for J; bases not matched to a gene: 16. In DNA, the CDR3 is TGTGCCATCGACCGGGGAGGGGCCCTCGAGTACGAGCAGTACGTC. Its translation: CAIDRGGALEYEQYV.

The V call is TRBV2, the J call TRBJ2-3; D is undetermined. Trimming took 6 bases from V and 5 from J, leaving 6 bases between them. Germline-derived CDR1 and CDR2 are SNHLY and FYNNEI. CDR3 size: 11 residues. For the CDR3, the DNA is TGTGCCAGCAGCACTAAAGATACGCAGTATTTT. This codes for CASSTKDTQYF.

V is TRBV9 and J is TRBJ2-1, with 11 bases identical to TRBD2. From germline, CDR1 is SGDLS and CDR2 YYNGEE. Trimming took 1 base from V and 7 from J; bases not matched to a gene: 7. This CDR3 has 16 residues. The CDR3 region is CASSVISGGAGNEQFF. Here the CDR3 DNA reads TGTGCCAGCAGCGTAATTAGCGGGGGGGCAGGTAATGAGCAGTTCTTC. Complete variable domain (other parts from reference TRBV9 and TRBJ2-1): DSGVTQTPKHLITATGQRVTLRCSPRSGDLSVYWYQQSLDQGLQFLIQYYNGEERAKGNILERFSAQQFPDLHSELNLSSLELGDSALYFCASSVISGGAGNEQFFGPGTRLTVL.

V usage is TRBV29-1 and J usage is TRBJ1-2; D is perhaps TRBD1 (6 bases). CDR1 is SQVTM, CDR2 ANQGSEA, per germline. Trimming took 2 bases from V and 2 from J, leaving 12 bases between them. The CDR3 extends over 14 amino acids. The CDR3: CSVESRGFNYGYTF. CDR3 DNA sequence: TGCAGCGTTGAATCCAGGGGATTCAACTATGGCTACACCTTC.

CDR3 sequence reads: CASAGGYGLTGELFF. CDR3 nucleotide sequence: TGTGCCAGCGCAGGGGGTTATGGTTTGACCGGGGAGCTGTTTTTT. The chain couples TRBV2 to TRBJ2-2; 7 bases match TRBD1. Germline CDR1 reads SNHLY; CDR2 reads FYNNEI. The junction had 11 bases not matched to a gene; V was cut back by 8 bases and J by 5 bases. CDR3 length equals 15 residues.

V usage is TRBV30 and J usage is TRBJ1-2; D unclear. CDR1 and CDR2 (germline): GTSNPN, SVGIG (reference sequence). CDR3 length: 12 residues. V was clipped by 5 bases and J by 4 bases, with 11 bases between them. The CDR3 sequence: CAWGGWAYGYTF. In nucleotides, the CDR3 is TGTGCCTGGGGAGGTTGGGCCTATGGCTACACCTTC. Filled out from reference TRBV30 and TRBJ1-2, the complete variable domain reads SQTIHQWPATLVQPVGSPLSLECTVEGTSNPNLYWYRQAAGRGLQLLFYSVGIGQISSEVPQNLSASRPQDRQFILSSKKLLLSDSGFYLCAWGGWAYGYTFGSGTRLTVV.

This chain connects TRBV18 to TRBJ2-3; TRBD2 matches 12 bases. V trimming: 5 bases; J trimming: 2 bases; junction bases outside the gene matches: 5. The CDR3 length is 16 residues. Germline V gene lookup returns CDR1 KGHSH and CDR2 LQKENI. CDR3 amino acids: CASSFGLAGITDTQYF. The CDR3 coding sequence is TGTGCCAGCTCATTTGGACTAGCGGGGATCACAGATACGCAGTATTTT.

This chain links TRBV7-8 with TRBJ1-1; the D is unclear. CDR3 length: 13 residues. V dropped 3 bases and J dropped 6 bases, with 11 bases sitting between them. The germline V gene has CDR1 SGHVS and CDR2 FQNEAQ. The CDR3 region has the DNA TGTGCCAGCAGCTTTACGAAGGAGTCTGAAGCTTTCTTT. Translated: CASSFTKESEAFF.

The chain joins TRBV6-1 to TRBJ1-2; 8 bases map to TRBD1. The germline V gene has CDR1 MNHNS and CDR2 SASEGT. Unmatched junction bases numbered 11, after V lost 3 bases and J lost 5 bases. The CDR3 runs to 16 residues. The CDR3 sequence is CASSDPAGTGGYGYTF. CDR3 DNA sequence: TGTGCCAGCAGTGATCCCGCCGGGACAGGCGGGTATGGCTACACCTTC.

This clone was seen more than once but under ten times. V and J are TRBV6-6 and TRBJ2-7; 9 bases fit TRBD1. This CDR3 region has 10 residues. Germline trimming cut 5 bases from V and 11 bases from J; bases unmatched to any gene: 1. CDR1 and CDR2 from the germline V gene are MNHNY and SVGAGI (reference sequence). The CDR3 DNA sequence: TGTGCCAGCAGTGGGGACAGGGAGTACGTC. Encoded protein: CASSGDREYV.